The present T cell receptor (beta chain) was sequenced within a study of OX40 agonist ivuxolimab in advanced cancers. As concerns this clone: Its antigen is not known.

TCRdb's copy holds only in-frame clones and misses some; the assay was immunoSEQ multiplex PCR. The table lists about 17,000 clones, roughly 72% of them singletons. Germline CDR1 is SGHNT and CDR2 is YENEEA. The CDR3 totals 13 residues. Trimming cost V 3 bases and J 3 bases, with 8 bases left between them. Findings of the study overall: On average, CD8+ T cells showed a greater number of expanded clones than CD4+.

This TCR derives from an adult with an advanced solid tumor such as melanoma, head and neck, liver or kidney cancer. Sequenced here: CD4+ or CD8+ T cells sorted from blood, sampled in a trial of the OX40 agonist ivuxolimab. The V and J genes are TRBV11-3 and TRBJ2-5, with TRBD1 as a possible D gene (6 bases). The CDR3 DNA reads TGTGCCAGCAGCTTTGGGGGCGAAGAGACCCAGTACTTC. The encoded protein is CASSFGGEETQYF.